This TCR beta chain emerged from a study of T cell responses to AZD1222 COVID-19 vaccine. TCRdb's table, derived via immunoSEQ multiplex PCR, lists solely in-frame clones and lacks some. The sample consists of roughly 120,000 clones, about 89% of them appearing once. There are 15 residues in the CDR3. V lost 4 bases to trimming and J lost 5 bases, with 18 bases between them. From germline, CDR1 is MNHEY and CDR2 SVGAGI. The material was peripheral blood, obtained on day 0 of AZD1222 vaccination. This sequence was found in an adult in good health. The chain carries TRBV6-5 and TRBJ2-7, with D perhaps TRBD1 or TRBD2 (5 bases each). The CDR3 DNA reads TGTGCCAGCAGTTTTTCGGGACCCCTCACGGACGAGCAGTACTTC. Protein product: CASSFSGPLTDEQYF.